This T cell receptor beta chain derives from a study of blood T cell repertoires in COVID-19. Study background: The United States, Italy and Spain were the sources of the acute and convalescent COVID-19 samples. PBMCs, B-cell-depleted T cells, or T cells were the source of the cDNA or gDNA that made up the material.

Study processing details: Reference gene primer amplification yielded estimated nucleated cell counts. TCRdb keeps only in-frame clones here, not all; method: immunoSEQ multiplex PCR. The V and J calls and clone size were taken over from that table, and D and trimming were inferred from the DNA. The profile covers 150,000 to 200,000 clones, with roughly 86% appearing a single time and 0.45% to 0.6% taken by the ten largest. Seattle-derived patients entered the study during active infection and were followed longitudinally. The junction had 7 bases not matched to a gene; V was cut back by 7 bases and J by 5 bases. This CDR3 has 14 residues. Germline CDR1 and CDR2: SGHAT and FQNNGV.

Specimen: peripheral blood. The receptor's source is a man between 60 and 75 years old with COVID-19, enrolled during active disease. J is TRBJ2-5 and V is TRBV11-2, with 10 bases lining up with TRBD2. This chain's CDR3 is CASTLAGAVETQYF. CDR3 bases: TGTGCCAGCACCCTAGCGGGAGCAGTGGAGACCCAGTACTTC.